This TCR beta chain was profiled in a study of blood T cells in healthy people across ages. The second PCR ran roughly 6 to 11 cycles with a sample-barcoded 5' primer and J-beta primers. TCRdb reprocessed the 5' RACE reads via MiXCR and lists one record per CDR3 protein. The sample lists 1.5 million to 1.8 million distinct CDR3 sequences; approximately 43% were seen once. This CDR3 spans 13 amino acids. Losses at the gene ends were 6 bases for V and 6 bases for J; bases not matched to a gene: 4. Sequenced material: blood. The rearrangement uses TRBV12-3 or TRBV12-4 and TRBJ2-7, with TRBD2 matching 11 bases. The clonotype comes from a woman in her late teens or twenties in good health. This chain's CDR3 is CASRSSGRSEQYF. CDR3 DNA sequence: TGTGCCAGCAGGTCTAGCGGGAGGAGCGAGCAGTACTTC.